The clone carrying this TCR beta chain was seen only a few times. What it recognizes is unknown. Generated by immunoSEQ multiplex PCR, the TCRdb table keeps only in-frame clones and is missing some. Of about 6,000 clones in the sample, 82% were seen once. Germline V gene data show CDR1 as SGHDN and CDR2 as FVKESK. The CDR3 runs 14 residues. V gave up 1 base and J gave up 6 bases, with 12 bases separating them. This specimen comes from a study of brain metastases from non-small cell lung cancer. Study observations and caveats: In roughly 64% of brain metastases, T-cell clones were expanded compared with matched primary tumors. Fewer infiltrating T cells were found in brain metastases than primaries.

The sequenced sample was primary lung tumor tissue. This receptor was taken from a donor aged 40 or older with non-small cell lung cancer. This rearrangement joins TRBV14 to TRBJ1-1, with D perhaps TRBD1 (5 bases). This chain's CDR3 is CASSQVGLGAEAFF. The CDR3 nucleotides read TGTGCCAGCAGCCAAGTGGGACTCGGCGCTGAAGCTTTCTTT.